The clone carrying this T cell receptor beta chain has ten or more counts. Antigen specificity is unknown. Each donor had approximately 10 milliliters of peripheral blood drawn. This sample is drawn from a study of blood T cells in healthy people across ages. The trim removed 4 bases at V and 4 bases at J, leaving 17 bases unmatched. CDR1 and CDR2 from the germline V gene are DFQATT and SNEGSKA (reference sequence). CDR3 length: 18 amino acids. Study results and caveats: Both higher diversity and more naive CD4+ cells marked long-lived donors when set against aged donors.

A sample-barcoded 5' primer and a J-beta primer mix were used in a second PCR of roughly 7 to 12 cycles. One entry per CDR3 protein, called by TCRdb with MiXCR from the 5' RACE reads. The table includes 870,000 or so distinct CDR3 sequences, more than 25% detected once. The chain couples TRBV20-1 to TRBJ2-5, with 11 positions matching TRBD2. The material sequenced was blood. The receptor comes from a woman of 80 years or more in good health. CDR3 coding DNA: TGCAGTGCTACTAGATGGAGGGCTAGCGGGGGGCGAAGAGAGACCCAGTACTTC. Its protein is CSATRWRASGGRRETQYF.